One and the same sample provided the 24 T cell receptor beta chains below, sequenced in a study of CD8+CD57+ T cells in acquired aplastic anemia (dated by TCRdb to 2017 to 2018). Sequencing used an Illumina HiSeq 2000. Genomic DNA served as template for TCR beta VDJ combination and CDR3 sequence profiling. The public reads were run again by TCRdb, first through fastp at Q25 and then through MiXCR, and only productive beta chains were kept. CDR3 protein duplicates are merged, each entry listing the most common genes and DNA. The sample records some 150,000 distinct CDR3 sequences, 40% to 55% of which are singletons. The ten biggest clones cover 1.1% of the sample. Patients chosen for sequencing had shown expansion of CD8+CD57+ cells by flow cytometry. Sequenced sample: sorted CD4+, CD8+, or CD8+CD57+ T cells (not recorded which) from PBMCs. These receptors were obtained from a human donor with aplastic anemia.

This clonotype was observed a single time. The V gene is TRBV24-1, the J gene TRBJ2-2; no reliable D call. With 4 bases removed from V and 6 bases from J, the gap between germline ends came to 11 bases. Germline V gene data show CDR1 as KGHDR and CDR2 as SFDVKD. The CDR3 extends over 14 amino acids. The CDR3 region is CATSEASMAGELFF. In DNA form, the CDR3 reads TGTGCCACCAGTGAAGCTTCCATGGCCGGGGAGCTGTTTTTT.

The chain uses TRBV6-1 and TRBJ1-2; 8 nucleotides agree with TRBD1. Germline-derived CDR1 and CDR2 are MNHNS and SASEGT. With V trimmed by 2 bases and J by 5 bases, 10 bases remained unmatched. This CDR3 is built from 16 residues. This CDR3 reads CASSEMKDRAAYGYTF. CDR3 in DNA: TGTGCCAGCAGTGAAATGAAGGACAGGGCCGCGTATGGCTACACCTTC.

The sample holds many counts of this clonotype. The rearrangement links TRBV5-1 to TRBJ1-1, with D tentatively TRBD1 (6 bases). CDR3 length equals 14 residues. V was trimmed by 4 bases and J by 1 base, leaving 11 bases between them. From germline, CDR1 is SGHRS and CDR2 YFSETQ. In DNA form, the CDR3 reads TGCGCCAGCAGCCCACAGGGTTCGAACACTGAAGCTTTCTTT. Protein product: CASSPQGSNTEAFF.

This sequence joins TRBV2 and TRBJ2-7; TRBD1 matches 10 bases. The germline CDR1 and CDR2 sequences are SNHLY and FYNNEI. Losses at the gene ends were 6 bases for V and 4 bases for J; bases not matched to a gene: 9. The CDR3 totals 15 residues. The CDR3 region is CASSPRDRGPYEQYF. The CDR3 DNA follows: TGTGCCAGCAGCCCGCGGGACAGGGGTCCGTACGAGCAGTACTTC.

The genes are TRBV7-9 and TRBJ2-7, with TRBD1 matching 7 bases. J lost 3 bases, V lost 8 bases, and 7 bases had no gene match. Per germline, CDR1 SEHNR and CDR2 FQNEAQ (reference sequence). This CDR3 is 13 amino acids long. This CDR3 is CASSNNRGYEQYF. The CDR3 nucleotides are TGTGCCAGCTCTAATAACAGGGGCTACGAGCAGTACTTC.

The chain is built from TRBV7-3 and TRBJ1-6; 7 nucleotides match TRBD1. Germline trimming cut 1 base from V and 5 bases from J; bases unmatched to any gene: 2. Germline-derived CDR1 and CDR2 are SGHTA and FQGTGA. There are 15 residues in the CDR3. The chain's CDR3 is CASSLRDRDNSPLHF. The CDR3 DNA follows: TGTGCCAGCAGCTTAAGGGACAGAGATAATTCACCCCTCCACTTT.

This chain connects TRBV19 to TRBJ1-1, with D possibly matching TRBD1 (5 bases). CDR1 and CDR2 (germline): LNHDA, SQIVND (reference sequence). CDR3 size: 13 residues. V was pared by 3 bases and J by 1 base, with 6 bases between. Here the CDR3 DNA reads TGTGCCAGTAGTATGGGGGGGAACACTGAAGCTTTCTTT. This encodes CASSMGGNTEAFF.

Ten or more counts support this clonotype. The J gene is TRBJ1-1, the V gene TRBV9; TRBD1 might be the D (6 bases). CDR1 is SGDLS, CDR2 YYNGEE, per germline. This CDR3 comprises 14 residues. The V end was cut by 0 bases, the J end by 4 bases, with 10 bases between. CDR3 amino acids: CASSVAGAGTEAFF. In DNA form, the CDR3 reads TGTGCCAGCAGCGTAGCAGGGGCTGGCACTGAAGCTTTCTTT.

Here the CDR3 DNA reads TGTGCCAGCAGCTTAGCCAGAGGGGCTGAAGCTTTCTTT. Residues: CASSLARGAEAFF. The V gene is TRBV11-3, the J gene TRBJ1-1, with D perhaps matching TRBD1 (5 bases). From germline, CDR1 is SGHNT and CDR2 YENEEA. CDR3 length: 13 amino acids. V lost 1 base, J lost 6 bases, and 9 bases lay in between.

CDR3 loop: CASSIIGGGAASSYNEQFF. The CDR3 DNA is TGTGCCAGTAGTATAATCGGCGGGGGGGCCGCAAGCTCCTACAATGAGCAGTTCTTC. The chain recombines TRBV19 with TRBJ2-1; 9 bases agree with TRBD2. Germline V CDR1 and CDR2: LNHDA, SQIVND (reference sequence). With 2 bases clipped from V and 0 bases from J, the junction kept 11 bases outside the gene matches. This CDR3 is 19 amino acids long. Variable domain in full (rest from reference TRBV19 and TRBJ2-1): DGGITQSPKYLFRKEGQNVTLSCEQNLNHDAMYWYRQDPGQGLRLIYYSQIVNDFQKGDIAEGYSVSREKKESFPLTVTSAQKNPTAFYLCASSIIGGGAASSYNEQFFGPGTRLTVL.

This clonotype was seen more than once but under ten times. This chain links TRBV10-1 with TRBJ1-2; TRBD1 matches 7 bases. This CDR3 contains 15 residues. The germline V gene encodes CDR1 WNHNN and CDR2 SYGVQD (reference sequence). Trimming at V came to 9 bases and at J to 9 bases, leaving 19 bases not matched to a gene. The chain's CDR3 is CASLTGPAERKSYTF. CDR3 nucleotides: TGCGCCAGTTTGACAGGGCCCGCCGAACGAAAGAGCTACACCTTC.

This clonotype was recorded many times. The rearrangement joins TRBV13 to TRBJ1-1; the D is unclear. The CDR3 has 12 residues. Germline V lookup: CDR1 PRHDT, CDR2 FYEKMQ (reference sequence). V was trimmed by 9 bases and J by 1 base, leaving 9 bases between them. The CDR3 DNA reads TGTGCCAGTTTCAGGAGGAACACTGAAGCTTTCTTT. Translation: CASFRRNTEAFF.

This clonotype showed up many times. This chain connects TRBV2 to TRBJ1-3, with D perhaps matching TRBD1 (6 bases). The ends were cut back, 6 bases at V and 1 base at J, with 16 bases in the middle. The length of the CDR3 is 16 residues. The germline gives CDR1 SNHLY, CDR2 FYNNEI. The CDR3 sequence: CASSWGAPQSGNTIYF. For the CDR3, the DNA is TGTGCCAGCAGCTGGGGGGCACCACAATCTGGAAACACCATATATTTT.

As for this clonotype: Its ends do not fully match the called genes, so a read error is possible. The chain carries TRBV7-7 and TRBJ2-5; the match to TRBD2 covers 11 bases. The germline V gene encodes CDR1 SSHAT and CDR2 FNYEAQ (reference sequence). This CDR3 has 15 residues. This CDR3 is CASSRLAGGPETQYF. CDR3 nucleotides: TGTGCTAGCAGCCGCCTAGCGGGAGGCCCAGAGACCCAGTACTTC.

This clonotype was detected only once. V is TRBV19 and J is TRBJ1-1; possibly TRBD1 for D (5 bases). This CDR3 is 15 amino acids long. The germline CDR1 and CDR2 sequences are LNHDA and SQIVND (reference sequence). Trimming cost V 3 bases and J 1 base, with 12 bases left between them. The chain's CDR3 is CASSIGGVWNTEAFF. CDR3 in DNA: TGTGCCAGTAGTATCGGGGGGGTTTGGAACACTGAAGCTTTCTTT.

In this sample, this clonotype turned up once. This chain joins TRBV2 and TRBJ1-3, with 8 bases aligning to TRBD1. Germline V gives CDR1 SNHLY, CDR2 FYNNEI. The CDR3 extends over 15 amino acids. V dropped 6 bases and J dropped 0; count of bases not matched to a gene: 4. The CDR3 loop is CASSSQGASGNTIYF. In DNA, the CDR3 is TGTGCCAGCAGCTCCCAGGGGGCCTCTGGAAACACCATATATTTT. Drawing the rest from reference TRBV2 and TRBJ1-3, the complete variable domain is EPEVTQTPSHQVTQMGQEVILRCVPISNHLYFYWYRQILGQKVEFLVSFYNNEISEKSEIFDDQFSVERPDGSNFTLKIRSTKLEDSAMYFCASSSQGASGNTIYFGEGSWLTVV.

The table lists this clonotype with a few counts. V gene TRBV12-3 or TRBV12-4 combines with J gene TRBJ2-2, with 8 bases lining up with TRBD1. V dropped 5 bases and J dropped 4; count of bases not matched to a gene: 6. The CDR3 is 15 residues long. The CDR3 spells CASSITGGITGELFF. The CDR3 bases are TGTGCCAGCAGTATTACAGGGGGAATCACCGGGGAGCTGTTTTTT.

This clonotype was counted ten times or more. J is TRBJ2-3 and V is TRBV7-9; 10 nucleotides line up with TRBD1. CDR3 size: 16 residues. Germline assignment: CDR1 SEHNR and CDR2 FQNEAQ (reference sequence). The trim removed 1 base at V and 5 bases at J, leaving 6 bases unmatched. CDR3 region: CASSLGDRGQRDTQYF. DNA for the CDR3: TGTGCCAGCAGCTTAGGAGACAGGGGGCAAAGAGATACGCAGTATTTT.

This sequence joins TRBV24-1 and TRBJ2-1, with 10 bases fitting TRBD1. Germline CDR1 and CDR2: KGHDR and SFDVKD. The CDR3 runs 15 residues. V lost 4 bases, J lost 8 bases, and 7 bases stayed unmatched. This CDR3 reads CATSENKDRGHEQFF. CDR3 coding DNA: TGTGCCACCAGTGAAAACAAAGACAGGGGGCATGAGCAGTTCTTC.

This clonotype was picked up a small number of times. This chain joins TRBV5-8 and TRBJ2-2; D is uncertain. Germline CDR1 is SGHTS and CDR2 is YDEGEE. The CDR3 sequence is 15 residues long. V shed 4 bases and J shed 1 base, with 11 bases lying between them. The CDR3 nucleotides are TGTGCCAGCAGCGGGCGGACCCGGAACACCGGGGAGCTGTTTTTT. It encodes CASSGRTRNTGELFF.

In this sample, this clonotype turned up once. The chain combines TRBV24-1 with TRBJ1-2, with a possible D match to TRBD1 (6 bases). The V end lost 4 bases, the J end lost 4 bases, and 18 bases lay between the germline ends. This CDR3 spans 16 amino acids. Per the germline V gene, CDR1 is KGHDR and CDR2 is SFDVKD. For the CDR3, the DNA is TGTGCCACCAGTGAACGCGGACAGTCGGGGTCCTATGGCTACACCTTC. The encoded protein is CATSERGQSGSYGYTF.

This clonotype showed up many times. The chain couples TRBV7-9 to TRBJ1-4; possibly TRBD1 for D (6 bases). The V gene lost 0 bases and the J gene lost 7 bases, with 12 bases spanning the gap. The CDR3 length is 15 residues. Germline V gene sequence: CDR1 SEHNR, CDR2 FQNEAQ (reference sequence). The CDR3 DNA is TGTGCCAGCAGCTTAGCTGGGGGGGCAGGTGAAAAACTGTTTTTT. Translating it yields CASSLAGGAGEKLFF. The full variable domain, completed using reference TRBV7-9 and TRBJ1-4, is DTGVSQNPRHKITKRGQNVTFRCDPISEHNRLYWYRQTLGQGPEFLTYFQNEAQLEKSRLLSDRFSAERPKGSFSTLEIQRTEQGDSAMYLCASSLAGGAGEKLFFGSGTQLSVL.

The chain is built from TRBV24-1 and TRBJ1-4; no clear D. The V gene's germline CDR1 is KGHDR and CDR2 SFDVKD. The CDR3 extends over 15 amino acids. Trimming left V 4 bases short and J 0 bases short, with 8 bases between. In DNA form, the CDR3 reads TGTGCCACCAGTGACCTGGCTGCAACTAATGAAAAACTGTTTTTT. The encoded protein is CATSDLAATNEKLFF.

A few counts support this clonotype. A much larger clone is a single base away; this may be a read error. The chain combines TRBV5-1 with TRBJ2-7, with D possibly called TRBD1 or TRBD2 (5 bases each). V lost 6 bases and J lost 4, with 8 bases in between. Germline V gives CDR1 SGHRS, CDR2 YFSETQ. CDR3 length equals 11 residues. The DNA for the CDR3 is TGCGCCAGCATGGGGGAGTACGAGCAGTACTTC. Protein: CASMGEYEQYF.